This T cell receptor (beta chain) was captured by sequencing in a study of T cells after yellow fever vaccination. A universal primer site and UMIs were added as TCR cDNA was made by 5'RACE template switching. One entry per CDR3 protein, called by TCRdb with MiXCR from the 5' RACE reads. Of roughly 85,000 distinct CDR3 sequences listed, about an eighth were seen once; the top ten hold approximately 23%. The length of the CDR3 is 15 residues. Trimming took 1 base from V and 0 from J, leaving 9 bases between them. Germline V gene sequence: CDR1 SGHAT, CDR2 FQNNGV. This material consisted of CD8+ T cells not binding an NS4B(214-222) dextramer, sorted from PBMCs, taken 21 days after the first yellow fever vaccination. The chain has TRBV11-2 and TRBJ1-1; no reliable D call. The sequence derives from a man in his late teens or twenties who received the YFV17D yellow fever vaccine. CDR3 in amino acids: CASSLGRGMNTEAFF. The CDR3 DNA reads as TGTGCCAGCAGCTTAGGGCGAGGGATGAACACTGAAGCTTTCTTT.